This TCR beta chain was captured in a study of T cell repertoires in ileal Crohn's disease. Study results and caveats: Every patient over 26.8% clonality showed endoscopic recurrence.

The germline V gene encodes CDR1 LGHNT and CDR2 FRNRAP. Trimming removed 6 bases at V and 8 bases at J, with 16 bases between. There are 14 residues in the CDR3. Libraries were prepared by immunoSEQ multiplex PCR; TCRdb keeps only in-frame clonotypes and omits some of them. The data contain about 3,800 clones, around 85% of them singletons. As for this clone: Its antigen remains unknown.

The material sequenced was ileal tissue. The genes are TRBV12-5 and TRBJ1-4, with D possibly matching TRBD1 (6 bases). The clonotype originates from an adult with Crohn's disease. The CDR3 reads CASGRDRSGEKLFF. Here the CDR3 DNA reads TGTGCTAGTGGCAGAGACAGGTCCGGGGAAAAACTGTTTTTT.